These 13 T cell receptor beta chains were sequenced from one sample in a study of blood T cell repertoires in COVID-19. Assay: immunoSEQ multiplex PCR; the TCRdb copy retains only in-frame clones and omits some. The data show nearly 250,000 clones, roughly 83% seen once. Material: PBMCs or T cells enriched from blood (not recorded which). The receptors here all came from a woman aged 45-65 years who had recovered from COVID-19.

This clone was counted only a few times. The V call is TRBV6-2 or TRBV6-3, the J call TRBJ2-1; D is perhaps TRBD2 (5 bases). Germline CDR1 reads MNHEY; CDR2 reads SVGEGT. V gave up 2 bases and J gave up 0 bases, with 5 bases separating them. The CDR3 has 14 residues. This CDR3 is CASSYRDSYNEQFF. CDR3 coding DNA: TGTGCCAGCAGTTACCGGGACTCCTACAATGAGCAGTTCTTC.

The chain uses TRBV14 and TRBJ1-3; no clear D. The CDR3 is 15 residues long. V dropped 0 bases and J dropped 4 bases, with 10 bases sitting between them. Germline V gene data show CDR1 as SGHDN and CDR2 as FVKESK. CDR3 DNA: TGTGCCAGCAGCCAAGATAACATCCCCGGAAACACCATATATTTT. Encoded protein: CASSQDNIPGNTIYF.

The chain combines TRBV11-1 with TRBJ1-1; D unresolved. The CDR3 totals 13 residues. The V end lost 3 bases, the J end lost 6 bases, and 11 bases lay between the germline ends. Per the germline V gene, CDR1 is SGHAT and CDR2 is FQDESV (reference sequence). CDR3 sequence reads: CASSLTRVSEAFF. The CDR3 nucleotides are TGTGCCAGCAGCTTGACTCGCGTCTCTGAAGCTTTCTTT.

This clone was observed a handful of times. The CDR3 is CASSPPGGGTYEQYF. The DNA for the CDR3 is TGTGCCAGCAGCCCCCCCGGGGGTGGGACCTACGAGCAGTACTTC. This chain joins TRBV6-2 or TRBV6-3 and TRBJ2-7; D is possibly TRBD2 (6 bases). Germline V gene lookup returns CDR1 MNHEY and CDR2 SVGEGT. Trimming removed 6 bases at V and 2 bases at J, with 17 bases between. This CDR3 region has 15 residues.

The chain employs TRBV30 and TRBJ2-3, with D maybe TRBD2 (6 bases). The CDR3 extends over 15 amino acids. Trimming took 2 bases from V and 2 from J, leaving 14 bases between them. Germline CDR1 GTSNPN, CDR2 SVGIG (reference sequence). In DNA, the CDR3 is TGTGCCTGGAGTCAGGGCGGGGCAATCACAGATACGCAGTATTTT. Amino acid sequence: CAWSQGGAITDTQYF.

The V gene is TRBV6-5, the J gene TRBJ2-7; 8 nucleotides agree with TRBD1. Germline CDR1 reads MNHEY; CDR2 reads SVGAGI. CDR3 size: 13 residues. Unmatched junction bases numbered 4, after V lost 5 bases and J lost 4 bases. The CDR3 region is CASSRTGRYEQYF. The CDR3 bases are TGTGCCAGCAGTCGGACAGGGAGATACGAGCAGTACTTC.

The rearrangement uses TRBV28 and TRBJ1-5; TRBD1 might be the D (5 bases). CDR1 and CDR2 (germline): MDHEN, SYDVKM. V shed 7 bases and J shed 2 bases, with 18 bases lying between them. The CDR3 contains 16 residues. This CDR3 reads CASNKPQGLGNQPQHF. The CDR3 DNA sequence: TGTGCCAGCAATAAGCCCCAGGGACTCGGCAATCAGCCCCAGCATTTT.

This chain connects TRBV7-3 to TRBJ1-1, with no clear D. In germline, CDR1 is SGHTA, CDR2 FQGTGA. Trimming stripped 8 bases from V and 0 bases from J, with 10 bases between. This CDR3 has 13 amino acids. The CDR3 is CASGLAVNTEAFF. The CDR3 nucleotides read TGTGCCAGCGGGTTGGCGGTGAACACTGAAGCTTTCTTT.

The chain has TRBV5-6 and TRBJ1-5; TRBD1 might be the D (6 bases). The CDR3 totals 14 residues. V was pared by 2 bases and J by 7 bases, with 13 bases between. CDR1 and CDR2 (germline): SGHDT, YYEEEE. The CDR3 loop is CASSFQDSDQPQHF. CDR3 nucleotides: TGTGCCAGCAGCTTTCAGGACAGCGACCAGCCCCAGCATTTT.

The gene calls are TRBV7-8 and TRBJ2-6, with D tentatively TRBD1 (6 bases). V was trimmed by 5 bases and J by 0 bases, leaving 8 bases between them. Germline CDR1 is SGHVS and CDR2 is FQNEAQ. The CDR3 sequence is 15 residues long. The CDR3 sequence is CASSKQGSGANVLTF. The CDR3 DNA is TGTGCCAGCAGCAAACAGGGCTCTGGGGCCAACGTCCTGACTTTC. The whole variable domain, filled in from reference TRBV7-8 and TRBJ2-6, reads GAGVSQSPRYKVAKRGQDVALRCDPISGHVSLFWYQQALGQGPEFLTYFQNEAQLDKSGLPSDRFFAERPEGSVSTLKIQRTQQEDSAVYLCASSKQGSGANVLTFGAGSRLTVL.

The chain recombines TRBV25-1 with TRBJ1-1; perhaps TRBD1 as D (5 bases). Per germline, CDR1 MGHDK and CDR2 SYGVNS. Trimming removed 9 bases at V and 1 base at J, with 9 bases between. The CDR3 totals 12 residues. CDR3 sequence reads: CARPTGNTEAFF. The CDR3 region has the DNA TGTGCCAGGCCCACAGGGAACACTGAAGCTTTCTTT.

This clone was seen only once. The rearrangement joins TRBV24-1 to TRBJ2-7, with D perhaps matching TRBD2 (5 bases). This CDR3 has 13 residues. Trimming removed 7 bases at V and 2 bases at J, with 11 bases between. The germline gives CDR1 KGHDR, CDR2 SFDVKD. CDR3 in DNA: TGTGCCACCAGCACCGGGATAACCTACGAGCAGTACTTC. As protein: CATSTGITYEQYF.

A few counts support this clone. V is TRBV6-5 and J is TRBJ2-7; TRBD1 aligns across 8 bases. This CDR3 is built from 11 residues. The V and J ends lost 6 bases and 9 bases, in that order; junction bases with no gene match: 4. CDR1 MNHEY and CDR2 SVGAGI come from the germline V gene. CDR3 sequence: CASSRGQGQYF. In nucleotides, the CDR3 is TGTGCCAGCAGCCGAGGACAGGGGCAGTACTTC.